This T cell receptor (beta chain) comes out of a study of PD-L1 blockade in urothelial cancer. On the study more broadly: The patients had undergone anywhere from 0 to 3 prior chemotherapy regimens.

The CDR3 length is 13 residues. The germline V gene encodes CDR1 MNHEY and CDR2 SVGAGI. The junction had 4 bases not matched to a gene; V was cut back by 6 bases and J by 11 bases. On this clone: Its antigen is currently unknown.

Profiled with immunoSEQ multiplex PCR; TCRdb holds only in-frame clones, not every one. The sample holds 35,000 to 45,000 clones, 65% to 85% seen once. Study-level findings and limits: Those with durable benefit had larger increases in tumor-associated blood clones at 3 weeks.

The material was PBMCs, obtained around atezolizumab (anti-PD-L1) treatment. V gene TRBV6-5 combines with J gene TRBJ2-1, with 13 bases matching TRBD2. This TCR was recovered from a man aged 55-75 years with urothelial cancer. The CDR3 nucleotides are TGTGCCAGCAGCGGGACTAGCGGGGTAAAGCAGTTCTTC. This translates into CASSGTSGVKQFF.